This TCR beta chain is drawn from a study of response to subunit inactivated influenza vaccine. This clonotype was counted only a few times. The CDR3 loop spans 11 amino acids. The ends were cut back, 4 bases at V and 6 bases at J, with 7 bases in the middle. Germline CDR1 DFQATT, CDR2 SNEGSKA (reference sequence). TCRdb analysed the RT-PCR reads with MiXCR anew, one entry per CDR3 protein. The data hold 650,000 to 800,000 distinct CDR3 sequences, with roughly 14% observed a single time. The receptor was derived from a man aged 50-59 years who received an inactivated influenza vaccine. The chain carries TRBV20-1 and TRBJ2-4; maybe TRBD1 (6 bases). The specimen comprised PBMCs from blood, sampled 14 to 15 days before vaccination. As DNA, the CDR3 is TGCAGTGCTATACAGGGAAACATTCAGTACTTC. It specifies CSAIQGNIQYF.